These 23 T cell receptor beta chains originate from one sample sequenced in a study of T-cell memory formation after mild COVID-19. One entry per CDR3 protein results from TCRdb running MiXCR on the 5' RACE reads. The table has roughly 310,000 distinct CDR3 sequences, approximately 15% seen once. The sample was PBMCs or a T cell subset sorted from them (not recorded which). The receptor source for this set is a man younger than 35 who had mild COVID-19 (a few samples of this study predate the infection). Cell type and time point are not known.

The rearrangement links TRBV20-1 to TRBJ1-1; tentatively, D is TRBD1 (5 bases). Germline V lookup: CDR1 DFQATT, CDR2 SNEGSKA (reference sequence). CDR3 length equals 11 residues. V lost 6 bases, J lost 10 bases, and 15 bases lay in between. CDR3 coding DNA: TGCAGTGCACTTATGGGTGGGGCAGCTTTCTTT. Its protein product is CSALMGGAAFF.

This clonotype was detected a few times. This chain uses TRBV5-1 with TRBJ2-3; perhaps TRBD2 as D (7 bases). Trimming took off 5 bases at V and 5 bases at J, with 18 bases between the two ends. CDR3 length: 15 amino acids. The germline CDR1 and CDR2 sequences are SGHRS and YFSETQ. As DNA, the CDR3 is TGCGCCAGCAGTTTCGTGGGGGGGCGGCAAGATACGCAGTATTTT. Its protein product is CASSFVGGRQDTQYF.

This clonotype was detected a few times. V gene TRBV12-3 or TRBV12-4 combines with J gene TRBJ1-6; a weak D match, TRBD1 (6 bases). V gave up 5 bases and J gave up 7 bases, with 12 bases separating them. This CDR3 has 14 residues. The CDR3 loop reads CASSGGGNNSPLHF. In DNA, the CDR3 is TGTGCCAGCAGTGGAGGGGGAAACAATTCACCCCTCCACTTT.

This clonotype was recorded at least ten times. The chain is built from TRBV12-3 or TRBV12-4 and TRBJ1-5; D is undetermined. The CDR3 runs 13 residues. V lost 2 bases and J 8 bases, leaving 10 bases between the germline ends. The CDR3 DNA sequence: TGTGCCAGCAGTTTATGGTCCCCCGAGCCCCAGCATTTT. Translating it yields CASSLWSPEPQHF.

The rearrangement joins TRBV21-1 to TRBJ2-5. TRBV21-1 is described as a pseudogene. CDR3 size: 16 residues. CDR3: CASSKLGNRDQETQYF. The DNA of the CDR3 is TGTGCCAGCAGCAAATTGGGGAACAGGGACCAAGAGACCCAGTACTTC.

This chain uses TRBV23-1 with TRBJ1-4; the D gene is possibly TRBD1 (5 bases). TRBV23-1 is an open reading frame whose function is uncertain. This CDR3 has 14 amino acids. Trimming took off 11 bases at V and 8 bases at J, with 21 bases between the two ends. CDR3 amino acids: CAGTQDSRGEKLFF. The CDR3 DNA sequence: TGCGCCGGAACCCAAGACAGTCGGGGAGAAAAACTGTTTTTT.

The chain combines TRBV7-3 with TRBJ2-5, with 13 bases fitting TRBD2. Losses at the gene ends were 4 bases for V and 3 bases for J; bases not matched to a gene: 8. CDR1 and CDR2 (germline): SGHTA, FQGTGA. The CDR3 sequence is 17 residues long. The CDR3 region has the DNA TGTGCCAGCAGCTCCGGCCGCGGGACTAGCGGGGAAGAGACCCAGTACTTC. Residues: CASSSGRGTSGEETQYF.

This clonotype has a count of ten or more. Here the CDR3 DNA reads TGCAGTGCGAGCGACAGTTTCGATGAGCAGTTCTTC. Its translation: CSASDSFDEQFF. The chain carries TRBV20-1 and TRBJ2-1, with D perhaps TRBD1 (5 bases). Trimming left V 6 bases short and J 8 bases short, with 14 bases between. Germline lookup yields CDR1 DFQATT and CDR2 SNEGSKA (reference sequence). The CDR3 has 12 amino acids.

The rearrangement joins TRBV20-1 to TRBJ1-6; 7 bases are a match to TRBD1. The germline CDR1 and CDR2 sequences are DFQATT and SNEGSKA (reference sequence). There are 14 residues in the CDR3. Trimming cost V 3 bases and J 7 bases; bases outside gene matches: 6. This CDR3 reads CSASPGQANSPLHF. The CDR3 nucleotides read TGCAGTGCTAGTCCCGGACAGGCGAATTCACCCCTCCACTTT.

This clonotype was counted a few times. This CDR3 reads CASSFMGVSYNEQFF. DNA of the CDR3: TGCGCCAGCAGCTTTATGGGGGTCTCCTACAATGAGCAGTTCTTC. This chain links TRBV5-1 with TRBJ2-1; D possibly uses TRBD1 or TRBD2 (5 bases each). Germline-derived CDR1 and CDR2 are SGHRS and YFSETQ. The CDR3 contains 15 residues. V was shortened by 2 bases and J by 0 bases, with 9 bases between the two germline ends.

This clonotype was counted between two and nine times. The J gene is TRBJ2-3, the V gene TRBV9, with 10 bases that match TRBD2. CDR1 SGDLS and CDR2 YYNGEE come from the germline V gene. V shed 5 bases, J shed 4 bases, and the junction held 7 bases outside the gene matches. CDR3 size: 15 residues. CDR3 coding DNA: TGTGCCAGCAGAGAAAGCGGGGGGGCTTCAGATACGCAGTATTTT. As protein: CASRESGGASDTQYF.

J is TRBJ2-5 and V is TRBV15; weak D call: TRBD2 (6 bases). Germline V lookup: CDR1 LNHNV, CDR2 YYDKDF (reference sequence). Trimming shortened V by 2 bases and J by 0 bases, and 7 bases separated the two germline ends. This CDR3 contains 14 residues. The CDR3: CATSRRGNQETQYF. CDR3 sequence (DNA): TGTGCCACCAGCAGACGGGGGAACCAAGAGACCCAGTACTTC.

This clonotype was recorded a few times. CDR3 coding DNA: TGTGCCAGCAGCCGACTCCGGACAGGGCAAGATCAGCCCCAGCATTTT. This gives the protein CASSRLRTGQDQPQHF. The V call is TRBV6-5, the J call TRBJ1-5; 8 nucleotides agree with TRBD1. In germline, CDR1 is MNHEY, CDR2 SVGAGI. The CDR3 is 16 residues long. V was pared by 6 bases and J by 5 bases, with 12 bases of the junction left unmatched.

This clonotype was seen a few times. This chain uses TRBV5-6 with TRBJ2-1, with 7 positions matching TRBD2. This CDR3 has 18 amino acids. The V segment lost 3 bases and the J segment 0 bases; nucleotides outside the gene matches: 12. The germline gives CDR1 SGHDT, CDR2 YYEEEE. The CDR3 coding sequence is TGTGCCAGCAGCTCGCCCGAGCGGGACTTGATCTCCTACAATGAGCAGTTCTTC. Translation: CASSSPERDLISYNEQFF.

This clonotype has just a few counts. This sequence joins TRBV12-3 or TRBV12-4 and TRBJ2-3; D could derive from TRBD1 or TRBD2 (5 bases each). V was cut by 3 bases and J by 4 bases, with 11 bases left in between. CDR3 length equals 14 residues. The DNA of the CDR3 is TGTGCCAGCAGTTTTGGGGGATTTCCAGATACGCAGTATTTT. This gives the protein CASSFGGFPDTQYF.

The chain employs TRBV11-2 and TRBJ2-2, with D possibly being TRBD2 (7 bases). The CDR3 is made up of 15 amino acids. Trimming left V 8 bases short and J 6 bases short, with 19 bases between. Germline CDR1 and CDR2: SGHAT and FQNNGV. DNA of the CDR3: TGTGCCAGCCGCCCCGGGGGGCGCGGGGCCGGGGAGCTGTTTTTT. Translated: CASRPGGRGAGELFF. The whole variable domain, remainder taken from reference TRBV11-2 and TRBJ2-2, is EAGVAQSPRYKIIEKRQSVAFWCNPISGHATLYWYQQILGQGPKLLIQFQNNGVVDDSQLPKDRFSAERLKGVDSTLKIQPAKLEDSAVYLCASRPGGRGAGELFFGEGSRLTVL.

The chain has TRBV4-3 and TRBJ2-3; 9 nucleotides align to TRBD2. CDR1 is LGHNA and CDR2 is YSLEER in the germline V gene. Trimming removed 0 bases from V and 2 bases from J; junction bases left unmatched: 9. The CDR3 runs 18 residues. The CDR3: CASSQDNVLAGITDTQYF. CDR3 nucleotide sequence: TGCGCCAGCAGCCAAGATAACGTCCTAGCGGGGATCACAGATACGCAGTATTTT.

The CDR3 sequence: CASSQDDSHYGYTF. As DNA, the CDR3 is TGCGCCAGCAGCCAAGACGACAGTCACTATGGCTACACCTTC. The rearrangement links TRBV4-3 to TRBJ1-2; maybe TRBD1 (5 bases). The CDR3 is made up of 14 amino acids. V was cut by 0 bases and J by 3 bases, with 8 bases left in between. From germline, CDR1 is LGHNA and CDR2 YSLEER.

The chain joins TRBV28 to TRBJ2-6; D gene uncertain. The V and J ends lost 7 bases and 0 bases respectively, with 13 bases between them. Germline lookup yields CDR1 MDHEN and CDR2 SYDVKM. The CDR3 is 16 amino acids. The CDR3 DNA follows: TGTGCCAGCATCCCTTTACCGGGCTCTGGGGCCAACGTCCTGACTTTC. It specifies CASIPLPGSGANVLTF. The full variable domain, rest sourced from reference TRBV28 and TRBJ2-6, is DVKVTQSSRYLVKRTGEKVFLECVQDMDHENMFWYRQDPGLGLRLIYFSYDVKMKEKGDIPEGYSVSREKKERFSLILESASTNQTSMYLCASIPLPGSGANVLTFGAGSRLTVL.

This clonotype came up a few times. This chain connects TRBV12-3 or TRBV12-4 to TRBJ2-5; D perhaps matches TRBD2 (5 bases). This CDR3 comprises 13 residues. V was shortened by 1 base and J by 4 bases, with 7 bases between the two germline ends. The DNA of the CDR3 is TGTGCCAGCAGTTTAGTTGAGGGAGAGACCCAGTACTTC. Protein sequence: CASSLVEGETQYF.

This clonotype has a handful of counts. The chain is built from TRBV12-3 or TRBV12-4 and TRBJ2-7; D may be TRBD1 (5 bases). The CDR3 is 12 residues long. The V gene lost 3 bases and the J gene lost 6 bases, with 9 bases spanning the gap. In DNA form, the CDR3 reads TGTGCCAGCAGTTTTACCCAGGGCGAGCAGTACTTC. The encoded protein is CASSFTQGEQYF.

This clonotype was detected a few times. The chain recombines TRBV6-5 with TRBJ2-3, with TRBD2 matching 7 bases. In germline, CDR1 is MNHEY, CDR2 SVGAGI. The CDR3 sequence is 17 residues long. The junction had 10 bases not matched to a gene; V was cut back by 4 bases and J by 0 bases. CDR3 DNA sequence: TGTGCCAGCAGTTCACACGGGACTACCTATAGCACAGATACGCAGTATTTT. It yields the protein CASSSHGTTYSTDTQYF.

This clonotype was seen only a few times. The CDR3 region has the DNA TGTGCCAGCACCCCAAACGGGGGGCCTGATGGCTACACCTTC. It specifies CASTPNGGPDGYTF. The chain uses TRBV7-2 and TRBJ1-2, with D tentatively TRBD1 (6 bases). V was cut by 7 bases and J by 6 bases, with 18 bases left in between. This CDR3 spans 14 amino acids. Per the germline V gene, CDR1 is SGHTA and CDR2 is FQGNSA.